The 17 T cell receptor beta chains in this list originate from one sample, sequenced in a study of preoperative IRX-2 immunotherapy in early breast cancer. Treatment described: preoperative locoregional IRX-2 cytokine immunotherapy. Sequenced by immunoSEQ multiplex PCR; TCRdb stores in-frame clones only, minus some. This repertoire shows approximately 38,000 clones, around four fifths found once; its top ten account for approximately 1.5%. The sequencing here drew on lymph node tissue, taken after IRX-2 immunotherapy. These receptors were obtained from a human donor with breast cancer.

The chain recombines TRBV5-1 with TRBJ2-6; TRBD2 might be the D (7 bases). Trimming took off 3 bases at V and 0 bases at J, with 13 bases between the two ends. Germline assignment: CDR1 SGHRS and CDR2 YFSETQ. CDR3 length equals 17 residues. The CDR3 reads CASSSRGGDSGANVLTF. The CDR3 DNA sequence: TGCGCCAGCAGCTCCAGAGGGGGGGACTCTGGGGCCAACGTCCTGACTTTC.

The chain employs TRBV5-1 and TRBJ1-2; D ambiguous. The length of the CDR3 is 16 residues. Germline-derived CDR1 and CDR2 are SGHRS and YFSETQ. V dropped 4 bases and J dropped 8 bases, with 24 bases sitting between them. This chain's CDR3 is CASSQSIATGMGGYTF. The CDR3 nucleotides read TGCGCCAGCAGCCAAAGTATCGCGACCGGGATGGGGGGCTACACCTTC.

This rearrangement joins TRBV18 to TRBJ2-2; tentatively, D is TRBD1 (5 bases). Trimming took off 2 bases at V and 5 bases at J, with 12 bases between the two ends. The V gene's germline CDR1 is KGHSH and CDR2 LQKENI. This CDR3 contains 15 residues. CDR3 residues: CASSPSLTETGELFF. The CDR3 DNA follows: TGTGCCAGCTCACCATCTCTGACAGAAACCGGGGAGCTGTTTTTT.

This clone came up a few times. The chain uses TRBV15 and TRBJ2-7, with 9 bases aligning to TRBD2. The CDR3 consists of 15 residues. Germline trimming cut 0 bases from V and 3 bases from J; bases unmatched to any gene: 3. CDR1 LNHNV and CDR2 YYDKDF come from the germline V gene (reference sequence). DNA of the CDR3: TGTGCCACCAGCAGAGAGGCGGGGGGGATCTACGAGCAGTACTTC. It specifies CATSREAGGIYEQYF.

This clone appeared a single time. The chain joins TRBV28 to TRBJ1-6; TRBD1 matches 7 bases. CDR3 length: 22 amino acids. From germline, CDR1 is MDHEN and CDR2 SYDVKM. The ends lost 3 bases at V and 5 bases at J; junction bases unmatched: 25. The CDR3, as DNA: TGTGCCAGCAGTTTTGAGGTTTACAAACAGGGGACCCTCAGTAGGAATAATTCACCCCTCCACTTT. Translation gives CASSFEVYKQGTLSRNNSPLHF.

J is TRBJ1-6 and V is TRBV18; a possible D gene is TRBD1 (5 bases). The CDR3 totals 12 residues. CDR1 and CDR2 from the germline V gene are KGHSH and LQKENI. V lost 2 bases, J lost 14 bases, and 10 bases lay in between. CDR3 in amino acids: CASSPARGTLHF. The CDR3 DNA reads as TGTGCCAGCTCACCAGCCCGGGGCACCCTCCACTTT. Full variable domain (rest looked up from reference TRBV18 and TRBJ1-6): NAGVMQNPRHLVRRRGQEARLRCSPMKGHSHVYWYRQLPEEGLKFMVYLQKENIIDESGMPKERFSAEFPKEGPSILRIQQVVRGDSAAYFCASSPARGTLHFGNGTRLTVT.

The chain is built from TRBV6-8 and TRBJ1-5; TRBD1 is a possible D gene (5 bases). This CDR3 region has 12 residues. Germline V CDR1 and CDR2: MNHGY, SAAAGT. V lost 10 bases, J lost 9 bases, and 16 bases lay in between. The CDR3 spells CAINEGQGPQHF. The CDR3 nucleotides read TGTGCCATCAACGAGGGGCAAGGGCCCCAGCATTTT.

The chain couples TRBV19 to TRBJ2-7; 7 bases fit TRBD1. V lost 7 bases, J lost 0 bases, and 6 bases stayed unmatched. The germline V gene has CDR1 LNHDA and CDR2 SQIVND (reference sequence). The CDR3 contains 14 residues. The CDR3 DNA sequence: TGTGCCAGTACGGAAGGGGGCAGCTCCTACGAGCAGTACTTC. This encodes CASTEGGSSYEQYF. The variable domain in full, with the rest retrieved from reference TRBV19 and TRBJ2-7, is DGGITQSPKYLFRKEGQNVTLSCEQNLNHDAMYWYRQDPGQGLRLIYYSQIVNDFQKGDIAEGYSVSREKKESFPLTVTSAQKNPTAFYLCASTEGGSSYEQYFGPGTRLTVT.

The gene calls are TRBV18 and TRBJ1-5; 9 bases match TRBD1. The CDR3 totals 14 residues. Trimming took 6 bases from V and 5 from J; bases not matched to a gene: 5. From germline, CDR1 is KGHSH and CDR2 LQKENI. CDR3 region: CASSQQGAYQPQHF. The DNA for the CDR3 is TGTGCCAGCTCTCAACAGGGGGCTTATCAGCCCCAGCATTTT. The full variable domain, rest sourced from reference TRBV18 and TRBJ1-5, is NAGVMQNPRHLVRRRGQEARLRCSPMKGHSHVYWYRQLPEEGLKFMVYLQKENIIDESGMPKERFSAEFPKEGPSILRIQQVVRGDSAAYFCASSQQGAYQPQHFGDGTRLSIL.

This clone has a single count. The rearrangement links TRBV19 to TRBJ1-2, with 11 bases aligning to TRBD1. The germline V gene encodes CDR1 LNHDA and CDR2 SQIVND (reference sequence). The V gene end was trimmed by 6 bases and the J gene end by 8 bases; junction bases not matched to a gene: 8. The CDR3 is 14 amino acids. The CDR3 DNA reads as TGTGCCAGTAGCGGACAGGGGGCGCATGGCGGCTACACCTTC. The encoded protein is CASSGQGAHGGYTF.

The chain carries TRBV30 and TRBJ1-5, with D maybe TRBD1 (5 bases). CDR1 and CDR2 from the germline V gene are GTSNPN and SVGIG (reference sequence). The CDR3 consists of 14 residues. The V gene lost 2 bases and the J gene lost 5 bases, with 13 bases spanning the gap. The CDR3 DNA follows: TGTGCCTGGAGTCCCCGAGGGGATCATCAGCCCCAGCATTTT. Translation: CAWSPRGDHQPQHF.

The chain links TRBV15 to TRBJ1-2, with 9 bases aligning to TRBD1. This CDR3 has 15 amino acids. V gave up 3 bases and J gave up 8 bases; unmatched junction bases: 10. Germline CDR1 reads LNHNV; CDR2 reads YYDKDF (reference sequence). CDR3 DNA sequence: TGTGCCACCAGCAGGGGGACAGGGTGGCTCGAGGGCTACACCTTC. Translated: CATSRGTGWLEGYTF.

The chain links TRBV19 to TRBJ1-1, with TRBD1 matching 7 bases. The CDR3 consists of 13 residues. Germline trimming cut 8 bases from V and 1 base from J; bases unmatched to any gene: 4. Germline V gene lookup returns CDR1 LNHDA and CDR2 SQIVND (reference sequence). This chain's CDR3 is CASFSGGNTEAFF. The CDR3 nucleotides are TGTGCCAGTTTTTCAGGGGGGAACACTGAAGCTTTCTTT.

The table lists this clone with a few counts. The genes are TRBV18 and TRBJ2-7; D may be TRBD2 (5 bases). Germline lookup yields CDR1 KGHSH and CDR2 LQKENI. With 3 bases removed from V and 7 bases from J, the gap between germline ends came to 13 bases. There are 13 residues in the CDR3. CDR3 sequence reads: CASSPIPTREQYF. The CDR3 region has the DNA TGTGCCAGCTCACCGATCCCCACTAGAGAGCAGTACTTC. The variable domain in full, completed from reference TRBV18 and TRBJ2-7, reads NAGVMQNPRHLVRRRGQEARLRCSPMKGHSHVYWYRQLPEEGLKFMVYLQKENIIDESGMPKERFSAEFPKEGPSILRIQQVVRGDSAAYFCASSPIPTREQYFGPGTRLTVT.

The chain links TRBV28 to TRBJ1-5, with 10 bases identical to TRBD1. CDR3 length: 16 residues. With 7 bases clipped from V and 5 bases from J, the junction kept 11 bases outside the gene matches. Germline CDR1 and CDR2: MDHEN and SYDVKM. CDR3 DNA: TGTGCCAGCACCTTACATCGGGACAGGGGTCATCAGCCCCAGCATTTT. It is translated as CASTLHRDRGHQPQHF.

This sequence joins TRBV23-1 and TRBJ1-5; 9 bases map to TRBD1. TRBV23-1 is an ORF; its function is uncertain. The ends lost 6 bases at V and 2 bases at J; junction bases unmatched: 8. This CDR3 spans 16 amino acids. In DNA, the CDR3 is TGCGCCAGCAGCCCCGGGACAGGGAGAGGCAATCAGCCCCAGCATTTT. Translating gives CASSPGTGRGNQPQHF.

The CDR3 DNA sequence: TGTGCCAGCAGTTGGGCGCCGGGCAGGGGGAGAACTGAAGCTTTCTTT. Translation: CASSWAPGRGRTEAFF. The V gene is TRBV28, the J gene TRBJ1-1; 7 bases agree with TRBD1. The CDR3 is 16 amino acids. V gave up 4 bases and J gave up 5 bases; unmatched junction bases: 13. CDR1 is MDHEN and CDR2 is SYDVKM in the germline V gene. Full variable domain (remainder filled in from reference TRBV28 and TRBJ1-1): DVKVTQSSRYLVKRTGEKVFLECVQDMDHENMFWYRQDPGLGLRLIYFSYDVKMKEKGDIPEGYSVSREKKERFSLILESASTNQTSMYLCASSWAPGRGRTEAFFGQGTRLTVV.